This TCR beta chain was retrieved from a study of cytomegalovirus exposure and HLA in healthy donors. Findings of the study overall: The study designated fewer than 200 TCR beta chains cytomegalovirus-associated.

TCRdb keeps only in-frame clones here, not all; method: immunoSEQ multiplex PCR. The data show about 120,000 clones, 88% seen once. The CDR3 is 15 amino acids. The ends lost 4 bases at V and 7 bases at J; junction bases unmatched: 9. Per germline, CDR1 SGHRS and CDR2 YFSETQ. On this clone itself: Its antigen is as yet unknown.

The receptor's source is a woman between 18 and 30 years old in good health and CMV-seropositive. The chain has TRBV5-1 and TRBJ2-7; 12 nucleotides match TRBD1. Sequences were obtained from PBMCs. The CDR3 spells CASSPAGQGALEQYF. The CDR3 DNA reads TGCGCCAGCAGCCCCGCGGGACAGGGGGCTTTGGAGCAGTACTTC.